This TCR beta chain was documented in a study of cytomegalovirus exposure and HLA in healthy donors. Whole-study context: Researchers previously reported finding just under 120 million unique TCR beta sequences from approximately 200 million T cells. Among approximately 390 genotyped donors, 80% to 90% fell in the Caucasian-associated ancestry cluster.

Concerning this clone itself: The antigen remains unidentified.

PCR primers comprised 60 Vbeta and 13 Jbeta primers. TCRdb's table, derived via immunoSEQ multiplex PCR, lists solely in-frame clones and lacks some. This table holds some 150,000 clones, 70% found once. Broader study findings: TCR beta sequences numbering roughly 16,000 were associated with HLA alleles at 0.05 false discovery rate in a later analysis.

Donors had nominal health at sampling but likely had unrecorded immune exposures. The germline CDR1 and CDR2 sequences are MGHDK and SYGVNS. The V end was cut by 2 bases, the J end by 3 bases, with 8 bases between. The CDR3 covers 14 residues. The clonotype originates from a woman in her fifties or sixties in good health and CMV-seropositive. Material for sequencing was PBMCs. The chain joins TRBV25-1 to TRBJ1-3, with D perhaps matching TRBD1 (5 bases). The chain's CDR3 is CASSEPGDGNTIYF. CDR3 nucleotides: TGTGCCAGCAGTGAACCGGGGGATGGAAACACCATATATTTT.